The rows below give T cell receptor beta chains drawn from one sample of a study of cytomegalovirus exposure and HLA in healthy donors. Clones were sequenced by immunoSEQ multiplex PCR, and TCRdb holds only the in-frame ones, with some missing. The sample shows approximately 74,000 clones, about two thirds of them seen only once. Material: PBMCs. The receptor source for this set is a man aged 30-40 years in good health and CMV-seropositive. Each CDR3 is given with its conserved first and last residue. A D gene is named only where the DNA matches it firmly. The size entry is marked missing in some rows and otherwise reads once, few, many or a size class.

j_call v_call d_call clone_size cdr3_nt cdr3_aa
TRBJ1-3 TRBV10-3 NA NA TGTGCCGCAGGGGAAAACACCATATATTTT CAAGENTIYF
TRBJ2-3 TRBV10-1 TRBD2 NA TGCGCCAGCAGTCTTACGCGGGAGGAATCAGATACGCAGTATTTT CASSLTREESDTQYF
TRBJ1-4 TRBV19 NA few TGTGCCAGTAGAAGTCCGGGAGGCACTAATGAAAAACTGTTTTTT CASRSPGGTNEKLFF
TRBJ2-2 TRBV5-5 NA NA TGTGCCAGCAACGCTGACCCCTTCGGGGGGAACACCGGGGAGCTGTTTTTT CASNADPFGGNTGELFF
TRBJ1-2 TRBV5-6 TRBD1 few TGTGCCAGCAGTACTCGGACAGGGGTGATTGGCTACACCTTC CASSTRTGVIGYTF
TRBJ2-1 TRBV5-1 NA NA TGCGCCAGCAGCTTGGTGGGGGCTAGCTCCTACAATGAGCAGTTCTTC CASSLVGASSYNEQFF
TRBJ1-1 TRBV11-3 TRBD1 NA TGTGCCAGCAGCTTGACAGGGAGGACTGAAGCTTTCTTT CASSLTGRTEAFF
TRBJ2-3 TRBV2 NA NA TGTGCCAGCAGTATGGGGAGAAAGACAGATACGCAGTATTTT CASSMGRKTDTQYF
TRBJ2-5 TRBV6-6 NA NA TGTGCCAGCAGTTCCAGCCAAGAGACCCAGTACTTC CASSSSQETQYF
TRBJ1-2 TRBV5-6 NA NA TGTGCCTCCCTAAAGTCGGCGGACGCCTACCGGGAGCGCTATGGCTACACCTTC CASLKSADAYRERYGYTF
TRBJ2-2 TRBV5-4 TRBD1 NA TGTGCCAGCAGCAGCGGACAGGGGAGGACCGGGGAGCTGTTTTTT CASSSGQGRTGELFF
TRBJ2-3 TRBV7-2 TRBD2 few TGTGCCAGCAGCCCTCGGTTGGCGGGAGACGGCACAGATACGCAGTATTTT CASSPRLAGDGTDTQYF
TRBJ1-4 TRBV28 NA few TGTGCCAGCAGTGGACATTTACTGTTTTTT CASSGHLLFF
TRBJ2-7 TRBV19 TRBD1 NA TGTGCCAGTAGTAGAACAAGACAGGGCGGAGGCGAGCAGTACTTC CASSRTRQGGGEQYF
TRBJ2-7 TRBV6-5 TRBD1 few TGTGCCAGCAGTCCAGGGGGATTCTCCTACGAGCAGTACTTC CASSPGGFSYEQYF
TRBJ2-2 TRBV11-3 NA once TGTGCCAGCAGTCGTAGAGGAGGGGCCGGGGAGCTGTTTTTT CASSRRGGAGELFF
TRBJ2-3 TRBV28 TRBD2 NA TGTGCCAGCAGTTTACCGATTACTAGCGGGGGGTTAGATACGCAGTATTTT CASSLPITSGGLDTQYF
TRBJ1-1 TRBV10-3 TRBD1 NA TGTGCCATCAGTAGGGGACAGGGAAGAACTGAAGCTTTCTTT CAISRGQGRTEAFF
TRBJ2-3 TRBV7-2 NA NA TGTGCCAGCAGCTTAGCGCTGGAGCGGGGCACAGATACGCAGTATTTT CASSLALERGTDTQYF
TRBJ1-1 TRBV28 NA NA TGTGCCAGCAGTTTCGACCCCGGGGGCACTGAAGCTTTCTTT CASSFDPGGTEAFF
TRBJ1-5 TRBV19 NA NA TGTGCCAGTAGTATGATCGCAGGGGCTGAACAGCCCCAGCATTTT CASSMIAGAEQPQHF
TRBJ1-2 TRBV29-1 NA NA TGCAGCGTCTTAACAGGGAACTATGGCTACACCTTC CSVLTGNYGYTF
TRBJ2-7 TRBV27 TRBD2 NA TGTGCCAGCAGTCGTAACGGGGACTACTCCTACGAGCAGTACTTC CASSRNGDYSYEQYF
TRBJ1-6 TRBV5-4 TRBD1 NA TGTGCCAGCAGCGGACAGGGGGCAAATTATTCACCCCTCCACTTT CASSGQGANYSPLHF
TRBJ2-7 TRBV11-2 TRBD1 NA TGTGCCAGCTCAGGGCAGGGGGCCTACGAGCAGTACTTC CASSGQGAYEQYF
TRBJ2-7 TRBV7-9 NA NA TGTGCCAGCAGCCAAGCCCAACCCCAACCTTACGAGCAGTACTTC CASSQAQPQPYEQYF
TRBJ2-3 TRBV6-4 TRBD2 NA TGTGCCAGCAGGGCCAGCGGGGGGGTCACAGATACGCAGTATTTT CASRASGGVTDTQYF
TRBJ2-3 TRBV6-4 TRBD2 NA TGTGCCAGCAGCCAAAATAGCGGGGGGCACACAGATACGCAGTATTTT CASSQNSGGHTDTQYF
TRBJ1-3 TRBV7-8 NA NA TGTGCCAGCAGCTTAGATGGCCACTCTGGAAACACCATATATTTT CASSLDGHSGNTIYF
TRBJ1-1 TRBV5-1 NA NA TGCGCCAGCAGCTCCCACTGGGGGGAGTCTGAAGCTTTCTTT CASSSHWGESEAFF
TRBJ2-1 TRBV19 NA NA TGTGCCAGTAGTCCATTCGCGGTCGGATACAATGAGCAGTTCTTC CASSPFAVGYNEQFF
TRBJ1-6 TRBV11-2 NA NA TGTGCCAGCAGTGGCAGGGATTCACCCCTCCACTTT CASSGRDSPLHF
TRBJ1-1 TRBV9 NA NA TGTGCCAGCAGCGTAGATAACAGGGTGGACACTGAAGCTTTCTTT CASSVDNRVDTEAFF
TRBJ1-3 TRBV11-2 NA NA TGTGCCAGCAGCTTAGATCGAAGCCTATACACCATATATTTT CASSLDRSLYTIYF
TRBJ2-1 TRBV19 TRBD2 NA TGTGCCAGTAGTAAGGCGGGAGTGAGCGAGCAGTTCTTC CASSKAGVSEQFF
TRBJ2-1 TRBV6-4 NA NA TGTGCCAGCAGTGTGGAACAGTCCGGTTCAGATGAGCAGTTCTTC CASSVEQSGSDEQFF
TRBJ2-3 TRBV9 NA NA TGTGCCAGCAGCCCCCGTGGCGGAAACACAGATACGCAGTATTTT CASSPRGGNTDTQYF
TRBJ1-1 TRBV28 TRBD1 NA TGTGCCAGCAGCGAACAGGGGGCAAACACTGAAGCTTTCTTT CASSEQGANTEAFF
TRBJ1-1 TRBV13 NA NA TGTGCCAGCAGCTTAGCTGGGGGCCACACTGAAGCTTTCTTT CASSLAGGHTEAFF
TRBJ2-2 TRBV11-3 TRBD2 NA TGTGCCAGCAGCCCCGGACTAGCGGGAGGGCGGTACACCGGGGAGCTGTTTTTT CASSPGLAGGRYTGELFF
TRBJ2-7 TRBV2 NA few TGTGCCAGCACCGGTTTGCGGGGGCTTGGGGAGCAGTACTTC CASTGLRGLGEQYF
TRBJ2-7 TRBV6-1 NA NA TGTGCCAGCAGTGAGGAGGGATCCTACGAGCAGTACTTC CASSEEGSYEQYF
TRBJ1-5 TRBV19 NA NA TGTGCCAGTAGTACAGAGACAGGTTGGGGTCAGCCCCAGCATTTT CASSTETGWGQPQHF
TRBJ2-7 TRBV6-1 TRBD1 NA TGTGCCAGCAGTGAACCGGGACAGATGTCCTACGAGCAGTACTTC CASSEPGQMSYEQYF
TRBJ1-3 TRBV30 NA NA TGTGCCTGGAGTTTTCCGCGACCCCGGGGTTCTGGAAACACCATATATTTT CAWSFPRPRGSGNTIYF
TRBJ1-1 TRBV2 NA NA TGTGCCAGCAGTCCCAGTTCAAACACTGAAGCTTTCTTT CASSPSSNTEAFF
TRBJ1-2 TRBV9 NA NA TGTGCCAGCAGCGACGACAGGATAGGTGGCTACACCTTC CASSDDRIGGYTF
TRBJ1-4 TRBV29-1 NA NA TGCAGCGTTGAAATCAGGGGAACTAATGAAAAACTGTTTTTT CSVEIRGTNEKLFF
TRBJ2-5 TRBV5-4 TRBD1 NA TGTGCCAGCACACAGGGGGCGCGTGAGACCCAGTACTTC CASTQGARETQYF
TRBJ2-7 TRBV20-1 NA NA TGCAGTGCTAGAGATCCGGTAGAGCAGTACTTC CSARDPVEQYF
TRBJ2-7 TRBV25-1 NA medium-sized TGTGCCAGCAGTGATCATTTGGAGGTGGTATACTTC CASSDHLEVVYF
TRBJ2-7 TRBV10-3 NA NA TGTGCCATCAGTCCCACAGCCAACTACGAGCAGTACTTC CAISPTANYEQYF
TRBJ2-1 TRBV5-4 NA NA TGTGCCAGCAGCCCGGACTCGAGCTCCTACAATGAGCAGTTCTTC CASSPDSSSYNEQFF
TRBJ1-1 TRBV10-2 NA NA TGCGCCAGCAGTACCACAGGGACCACTGAAGCTTTCTTT CASSTTGTTEAFF